This TCR beta chain was captured by sequencing in a study of blood T cell repertoires in COVID-19. Overall study context: PBMCs, B-cell-depleted T cells, or T cells were the source of the cDNA or gDNA that made up the material.

Cohort 3 recovered donors had two negative PCRs, clearance, or symptom resolution. Trimming took off 0 bases at V and 12 bases at J, with 14 bases between the two ends. Germline V CDR1 and CDR2: LNHNV, YYDKDF (reference sequence). CDR3 length: 13 residues. Original methodology: Amplification of reference gene primers was used by the study to estimate nucleated cell counts. Clones were sequenced by immunoSEQ multiplex PCR, and TCRdb holds only the in-frame ones, with some missing. D and trimming were read from the DNA, whereas the V and J calls and clone size are those reported in that table. The sample includes approximately 480,000 clones, roughly 87% seen only once; the top ten take roughly 0.7%.

The origin of this receptor is a woman aged 18 to 35 who had recovered from COVID-19. This rearrangement joins TRBV15 to TRBJ1-1, with D possibly being TRBD1 (5 bases). Specimen: PBMCs or T cells enriched from blood (not recorded which). The CDR3, as DNA: TGTGCCACCAGCAGAGACATTTGGGGGGAAACTTTCTTT. Translating it yields CATSRDIWGETFF. The full variable domain, its missing parts supplied by reference TRBV15 and TRBJ1-1, is DAMVIQNPRYQVTQFGKPVTLSCSQTLNHNVMYWYQQKSSQAPKLLFHYYDKDFNNEADTPDNFQSRRPNTSFCFLDIRSPGLGDTAMYLCATSRDIWGETFFGQGTRLTVV.